This entry features one T cell receptor beta chain sequence. The data were taken from a study of vaccination and CD4 T cells after COVID-19. Overall study context: Convalescent donors totaled six males and four females, including two who were Hispanic. For post-vaccine samples, collection took place a median about 65 days after dose two, ranging from 14 to 241.

The CDR3 consists of 16 residues. Per germline, CDR1 DFQATT and CDR2 SNEGSKA (reference sequence). V shed 4 bases and J 3 bases; nucleotides not matched to a gene: 11. Time point described: late sampling 161 to 241 days after vaccination in three convalescent patients. Dates of PCR positivity, March to December 2020, preceded the US Alpha, Beta and Delta variants. TCRdb independently ran MiXCR on the PCR reads; one entry per CDR3 protein. The sample lists some 40,000 distinct CDR3 sequences, around 35% occurring once. The sample consisted of CD4+ T cells from blood, taken about 7 months after SARS-CoV-2 vaccination. V gene TRBV20-1 combines with J gene TRBJ2-1; 8 bases are a match to TRBD2. The source of this sequence is a human donor who had recovered from COVID-19. The CDR3 is CSATLPGLENYNEQFF. DNA for the CDR3: TGCAGTGCTACGCTACCGGGACTAGAAAACTACAATGAGCAGTTCTTC.